This record looks at one TCR beta chain sequence and its context. Its specific antigen is unknown. No base-level quality is on record; no much larger clone is a single base apart. The cohort comprised some 680 healthy bone marrow donors. All cohort members were sampled while nominally healthy, although unrecorded immune exposures were likely present. The donor was CMV seronegative and belonged to the group of around 400 seronegative cohort members. Each donor provided a peripheral blood sample, and peripheral blood mononuclear cells were used for TCR beta sequencing. Genomic DNA extraction from the blood cell samples was performed with the Qiagen DNeasy Blood Extraction Kit. The library relied on the immunoSEQ multiplex PCR assay. A mixture of 60 forward primers for TCR Vbeta segments and 13 reverse primers for TCR Jbeta segments was used in the multiplex PCR. Amplification of the CDR3 region of rearranged TCR beta genes was performed with a multiplex PCR assay on genomic DNA. Amplified TCR beta libraries were sequenced as 87-base-pair reads on the Illumina HiSeq System. The authors processed their data as follows. In a later analysis, tens of millions of unique TCR beta chains were counted across the approximately 640 repertoires, and around 10 million of these chains were shared by at least two donors. Raw reads were error-corrected and collapsed into unique sequences by a nearest-neighbor algorithm in which closely related sequences were merged to remove PCR and sequencing errors. CDR3 sequences were aligned to IMGT reference sequences to assign V, D and J gene segments. For a sequence to be retained, at least a six-nucleotide match to both a V gene segment and a J gene segment was required. Rearrangements were classified as productive when the CDR3 lacked stop codons and remained in frame with V and J, and all other rearrangements were classified as non-productive. CDR3 was defined by IMGT convention, running from the second conserved V-encoded cysteine to the conserved J-encoded phenylalanine. The earlier analysis of 450 to 750 of the donors excluded any sequence lacking an unambiguous match to a single V gene segment. An earlier analysis of around 600 of the donors classified V segments as functional when productive rearrangements were above 56.7% and as segregating when the standard deviation between donors was above 5%. A statistical classification framework was developed to diagnose cytomegalovirus status using the catalog of TCR beta chain sequences. A later analysis assigned V and J genes by comparing TCR nucleotide sequences with IMGT/GENE-DB human TR gene sequences. A later analysis assigned CDR3 sequences and most-parsimonious VDJ recombination scenarios with the TCRdist pipeline. In a later analysis, every TCR beta chain was defined by the combination of its CDR3 amino acid sequence and its V-gene family, and reads without a unique V-gene family were dropped. To address suspected cross-contamination and a sequencing artifact, a later analysis removed 550 to 750 highly shared, low-generation-probability nucleotide sequences. In a later analysis, a clonal expansion index for each public chain was calculated from normalized within-repertoire ranks of inferred template counts. In a later analysis, generation probabilities were computed with a VDJ recombination model fitted to out-of-frame rearrangements, and the resulting probabilities were checked against IGoR. In a later analysis, TCR-TCR, TCR-HLA and TCR-CMV co-occurrence was scored with hypergeometric tests, and a repertoire-size bias correction was applied to TCR pairs. A later analysis estimated false discovery rates by permuting HLA or CMV assignments 20 times. A later analysis grouped co-occurring TCRs with DBSCAN, adding TCRdist sequence similarity when clustering within HLA-allele-positive subsets. Repertoires with fewer than 30,000 or more than 120,000 public chains were left out of co-occurrence clustering, as were about five repertoires with anomalous nucleotide sharing. TCRdb re-hosts the immuneACCESS table, in-frame sequences only. Its copies lack some clones; in the studies checked, an unresolved V gene accounts for under half of them, and the cause for the rest is not known. D and trimming come from the DNA, and the V and J calls and clone size come from that table. The sample records around 120,000 clones, roughly 80% of which are singletons. Under 3.5% of the sample is taken by the ten largest.

The sample belongs to a study of cytomegalovirus exposure and HLA in healthy donors (dated by TCRdb to 2016 to 2017). Context from the whole study: According to an earlier analysis of a few hundred of the donors, roughly 180 million T cells yielded 95 million to 140 million unique TCR beta sequences and roughly 280 Gb of sequence data. All discovery cohort repertoires had been generated on a single sequencing platform. The aim of the study was to test whether cataloging public T cell receptors could identify signatures of past pathogen exposure. Because of strong linkage in the cohort, five DR-DQ haplotypes were treated as single units for association and clustering. Typing coverage varied by locus: roughly 620-640 donors for A, B, C, DRB1 and DQB1; some 520 for DQA1; some 610 for DPA1; some 470 for DPB1. Besides the first cohort of more than 650 subjects, a separate validation cohort made up of 95 to 150 different subjects was used. In an earlier analysis of a few hundred of the donors, high-throughput TCR beta sequencing was used to judge whether each TCR beta V gene segment behaved as functional or pseudogenic. On average, 235,054 unique TCR beta nucleotide sequences were sequenced per donor among 398 genotyped donors of the cohort, with about 17% of those sequences being non-productive. In a later genetic analysis, genome-wide SNP genotypes for about 55% of the roughly 700 donors were used, and that subset was treated as a discovery cohort. HLA typing covered class I and class II loci at four-digit resolution. To predict cytomegalovirus infection status, the study brought together high-throughput TCR immunosequencing, statistical association of individual TCRs with disease status, and machine learning. The later analysis used no new phenotypic data to find candidate immune exposures, relying instead on TCR beta sequences and their occurrence across donors. Among the roughly 390 genotyped donors, around 81% belonged to the genetic ancestry cluster associated with self-reported Caucasian donors. A later analysis re-analyzed previously published TCR beta repertoires from roughly 600 donors and added high-resolution HLA genotyping to study TCR occurrence patterns. Donor age, sex, ethnicity and CMV serostatus were compiled alongside the repertoire data. An early release that covered some 630 HLA-typed donors contained around 330 gigabases of sequencing data and tens of millions of unique TCR sequences. The study profiled the T cell repertoires of fewer than 850 subjects by immunosequencing and related them to cytomegalovirus serostatus. Study-wide findings and limitations: The classifier was reported to diagnose cytomegalovirus status with high specificity and sensitivity in both the original and validation cohorts. While some public TCRs were present in many individuals, most TCR sequences turned up only very rarely across donors. According to the authors, the approach could potentially be generalized to other disease states and immunological phenotypes. The sequencing pipeline was judged likely to have produced a cluster of highly shared sequence variants as a technical artifact. The only immune exposure information available for the cohort was CMV serostatus. The cohort was sequenced for TCR beta chains only, and without alpha or paired-chain data the features that could be detected were limited. Three of the identified cytomegalovirus-associated TCR beta chains were confirmed in vitro to be specific for cytomegalovirus antigens. A later analysis reported that several top co-occurrence clusters appeared linked to parvovirus B19, influenza, CMV and Epstein-Barr virus. About 17 rarely observed V segments, including chromosome 9 orphons, were excluded from the earlier analysis of approximately 500 of the donors because counts were too low. The study listed 150 to 200 TCR beta chains as associated with cytomegalovirus. Most CMV-associated TCR beta chains appeared to be HLA-restricted in a later analysis, and the HLA associations seemed to be driven largely by CMV exposure. In a later analysis, 15,000 to 20,000 TCR beta sequences were associated with specific HLA alleles at a false discovery rate of 0.05. According to a later genetic analysis, donors in an Asian-associated ancestry cluster had fewer N-insertions in productive TCRs than the approximately 700-donor mean. Sequencing depth was assumed to be roughly uniform across donors in the presence/absence analyses, though that assumption may not hold. Some IMGT-functional V segments, including TRBV6-2 and TRBV6-3, could not be distinguished by the 87-base-pair reads and were therefore excluded. In a later analysis, HLA-associated TCR beta chains showed more clonal expansion and lower generation probabilities than non-associated chains that were equally common. When HLA alleles, especially DR and DQ, strongly co-occurred, attributing TCR associations to individual alleles was difficult. A later genetic analysis associated a missense DCLRE1C variant with V-gene and J-gene trimming of TCR beta chains, and an independent cohort replicated the association. A further reported finding was that TCR beta sequences accurately predicted the HLA-A and HLA-B alleles for most subjects in the first cohort. Correlated functional status among segregating V segments might reflect linkage disequilibrium, but an unknown experimental factor could not be ruled out. In an earlier analysis of about 600 of the donors, most TCR beta V segments appeared in productive rearrangements about 90% or about 30% of the time, broadly matching IMGT annotations. HLA typing was unavailable for some donors at each locus, so association tests used only the typed subset. In a later analysis, the rate of TCR association differed among HLA loci, with DRB1 alleles having the most associated TCRs and HLA-C alleles having the fewest.

The CDR3 runs 13 amino acids, cysteine and phenylalanine included. Only the CDR3 portion is preserved as DNA: 39 bases, with reading frame beginning at the first base. CDR1 and CDR2, per the germline V gene, are SGDLS and YYNGEE. Trimming removed 0 bases from V and 5 bases from J, leaving 8 bases between the germline ends. The sample consisted of PBMCs. The origin of this receptor is a male donor in good health and CMV-seronegative. The rearranged segments are TRBV9 and TRBJ1-1; the D gene is perhaps TRBD1, on 6 matching bases. The CDR3 amino acid sequence is: CASSVATGTEAFF. The sequenced DNA: TGTGCCAGCAGCGTAGCTACAGGGACTGAAGCTTTCTTT.